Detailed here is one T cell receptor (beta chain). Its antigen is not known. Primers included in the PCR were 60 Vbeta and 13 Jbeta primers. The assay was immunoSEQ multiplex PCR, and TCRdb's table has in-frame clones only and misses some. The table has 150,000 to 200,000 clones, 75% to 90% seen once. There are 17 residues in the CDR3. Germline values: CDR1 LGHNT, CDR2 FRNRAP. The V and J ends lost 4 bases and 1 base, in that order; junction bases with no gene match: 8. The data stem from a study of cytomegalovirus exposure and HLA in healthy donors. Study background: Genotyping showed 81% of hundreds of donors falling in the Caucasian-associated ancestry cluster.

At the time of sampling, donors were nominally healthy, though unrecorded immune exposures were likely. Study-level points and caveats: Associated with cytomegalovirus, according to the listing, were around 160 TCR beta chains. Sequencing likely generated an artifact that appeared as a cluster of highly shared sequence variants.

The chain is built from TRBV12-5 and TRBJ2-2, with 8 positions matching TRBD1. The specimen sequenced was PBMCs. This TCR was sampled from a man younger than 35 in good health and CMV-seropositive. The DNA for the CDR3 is TGTGCTAGTGGTTATTCCCCCGGGACAGGGAACACCGGGGAGCTGTTTTTT. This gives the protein CASGYSPGTGNTGELFF.